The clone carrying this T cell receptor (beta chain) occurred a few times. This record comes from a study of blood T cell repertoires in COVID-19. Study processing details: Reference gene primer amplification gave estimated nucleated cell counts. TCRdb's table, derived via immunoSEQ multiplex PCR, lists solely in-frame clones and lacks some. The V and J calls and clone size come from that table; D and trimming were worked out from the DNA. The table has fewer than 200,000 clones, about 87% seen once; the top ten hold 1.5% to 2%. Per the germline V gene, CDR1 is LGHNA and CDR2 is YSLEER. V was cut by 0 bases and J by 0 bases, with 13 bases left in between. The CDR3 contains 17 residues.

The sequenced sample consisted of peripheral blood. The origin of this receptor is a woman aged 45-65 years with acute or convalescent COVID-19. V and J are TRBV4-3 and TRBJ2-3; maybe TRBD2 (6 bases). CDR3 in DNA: TGCGCCAGCAGCCAAGAGAGGGTCAGCGGGAGCACAGATACGCAGTATTTT. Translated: CASSQERVSGSTDTQYF.